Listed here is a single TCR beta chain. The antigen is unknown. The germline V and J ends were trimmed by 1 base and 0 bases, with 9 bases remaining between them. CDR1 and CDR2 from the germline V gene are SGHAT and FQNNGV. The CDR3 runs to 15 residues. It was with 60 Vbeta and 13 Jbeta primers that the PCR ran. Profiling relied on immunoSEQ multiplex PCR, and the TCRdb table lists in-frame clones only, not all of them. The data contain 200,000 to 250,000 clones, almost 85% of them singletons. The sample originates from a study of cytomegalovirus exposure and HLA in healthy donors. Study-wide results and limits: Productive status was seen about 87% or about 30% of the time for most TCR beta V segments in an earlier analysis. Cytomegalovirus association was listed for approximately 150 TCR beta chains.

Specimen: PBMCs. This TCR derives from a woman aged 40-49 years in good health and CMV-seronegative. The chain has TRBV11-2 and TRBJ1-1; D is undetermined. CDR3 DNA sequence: TGTGCCAGCAGCTTAGCTGCCTCAGTGAACACTGAAGCTTTCTTT. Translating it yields CASSLAASVNTEAFF.